The sequence of this T cell receptor beta chain was determined in a study of cytomegalovirus exposure and HLA in healthy donors. V dropped 4 bases and J dropped 6; count of bases not matched to a gene: 15. This CDR3 has 19 amino acids. Germline V gives CDR1 MNHNS, CDR2 SASEGT. General study findings and limits: A later analysis associated 16,000 or so TCR beta sequences with HLA alleles at a 0.05 false discovery rate.

The PCR contained 60 Vbeta and 13 Jbeta primers. Clones were sequenced by immunoSEQ multiplex PCR, and TCRdb holds only the in-frame ones, with some missing. This sample has about 130,000 clones, with roughly 82% found just once. On this clone: Its target is unknown.

Specimen: PBMCs. The clonotype originates from a boy younger than 18 in good health and CMV-seronegative. The chain has TRBV6-1 and TRBJ2-2; TRBD2 matches at 12 bases. Here the CDR3 DNA reads TGTGCCAGCAGTGGGGCAGGCCTGACTAGCGGGAGAATACCCGGGGAGCTGTTTTTT. It specifies CASSGAGLTSGRIPGELFF.